A selection of T cell receptor beta chains follows, all from one sample in a study of T cells after yellow fever vaccination. Via MiXCR, TCRdb re-called the 5' RACE reads, giving one row per CDR3 protein. The table includes 280,000 or so distinct CDR3 sequences, around 8.6% detected once. Material: CD4+ T cells sorted from PBMCs, obtained 5 days after the yellow fever booster vaccination. These receptors came from a man aged 18 to 29 who received the YFV17D yellow fever vaccine. CDR3s include the opening cysteine and the closing phenylalanine or tryptophan. The D gene is left open where the match is weak. Where a row states a size, it is once, few, many or the class of an expanded clone; other rows omit it.

d_call clone_size j_call v_call cdr3_aa cdr3_nt
NA NA TRBJ2-3 TRBV7-3 CASSLRQVVGTDTQYF TGTGCCAGCAGCTTACGGCAGGTCGTCGGGACAGATACGCAGTATTTT
NA few TRBJ1-1 TRBV28 CASSLRSYADSHTEAFF TGTGCCAGCAGTTTACGATCATATGCGGATAGTCACACTGAAGCTTTCTTT
NA NA TRBJ1-5 TRBV20-1 CSARPGGNQPQHF TGCAGTGCTAGGCCAGGGGGCAATCAGCCCCAGCATTTT
NA NA TRBJ2-7 TRBV7-9 CASSGASAYEQYF TGTGCCAGCAGCGGGGCATCGGCCTACGAGCAGTACTTC
NA many TRBJ2-3 TRBV9 CASSVEGRRTDTQYF TGTGCCAGCAGCGTAGAGGGGAGGAGGACAGATACGCAGTATTTT
TRBD1 NA TRBJ1-1 TRBV12-3/TRBV12-4 CASSFSYGYWDRGLGNTEAFF TGTGCCAGCAGTTTTTCGTATGGATATTGGGACAGGGGGCTTGGGAACACTGAAGCTTTCTTT
NA NA TRBJ1-3 TRBV2 CASFPERLGNTIYF TGTGCCAGCTTTCCGGAACGTCTCGGAAACACCATATATTTT
NA few TRBJ2-5 TRBV5-1 CASSLVPSPAGTQYF TGCGCCAGCAGCTTGGTCCCTAGCCCCGCGGGGACCCAGTACTTC
NA few TRBJ1-5 TRBV27 CASSFQGSNQPQHF TGTGCCAGCAGTTTCCAGGGAAGCAATCAGCCCCAGCATTTT
NA NA TRBJ2-5 TRBV6-6 CASSWTQETQYF TGTGCCAGCAGTTGGACACAAGAGACCCAGTACTTC
NA NA TRBJ1-2 TRBV12-3/TRBV12-4 CASSPDRVYTF TGTGCCAGCAGTCCCGACCGAGTTTACACCTTC
TRBD1 few TRBJ1-5 TRBV28 CASSPLGQGANQPQHF TGTGCCAGCAGTCCCCTCGGACAGGGGGCGAATCAGCCCCAGCATTTT
NA many TRBJ1-2 TRBV7-9 CASSFSGGGYTF TGTGCCAGCAGCTTTAGCGGGGGTGGCTACACCTTC
TRBD1 few TRBJ2-3 TRBV29-1 CSVSGTGDTDTQYF TGCAGCGTCTCCGGGACAGGGGACACAGATACGCAGTATTTT
NA few TRBJ2-3 TRBV7-8 CASSMDSFTDTQYF TGTGCCAGCAGCATGGACAGTTTCACAGATACGCAGTATTTT
NA NA TRBJ1-2 TRBV27 CASSARVRDNYGYTF TGTGCCAGCAGTGCCAGGGTTAGGGATAACTATGGCTACACCTTC
TRBD1 many TRBJ2-7 TRBV10-3 CAISSNRGAQYEQYF TGTGCCATCAGTTCTAACAGGGGTGCTCAATACGAGCAGTACTTC
NA few TRBJ1-1 TRBV29-1 CSVAGAFNTEAFF TGCAGCGTTGCAGGCGCCTTCAACACTGAAGCTTTCTTT
NA few TRBJ1-1 TRBV5-1 CASSAGESTEAFF TGCGCCAGCAGCGCAGGGGAGTCCACTGAAGCTTTCTTT
TRBD1 few TRBJ2-2 TRBV6-5 CASSRATGGSGELFF TGTGCCAGCAGTCGAGCGACAGGGGGAAGCGGGGAGCTGTTTTTT
NA NA TRBJ1-1 TRBV7-9 CASSLAETGVSTEAFF TGTGCCAGCAGCTTAGCTGAGACGGGGGTGAGCACTGAAGCTTTCTTT
TRBD1 many TRBJ1-5 TRBV3-1 CASSHSGGNQPQHF TGTGCCAGCAGCCACTCAGGGGGTAATCAGCCCCAGCATTTT
NA NA TRBJ1-4 TRBV5-6 CASSITGLANEKLFF TGTGCCAGCAGCATCACAGGGTTGGCTAATGAAAAACTGTTTTTT
TRBD2 NA TRBJ2-1 TRBV4-1 CASSQDQRGAYNEQFF TGCGCCAGCAGCCAAGACCAGCGGGGGGCCTACAATGAGCAGTTCTTC
NA NA TRBJ1-6 TRBV3-1 CASSQGIRDGEYSPLHF TGTGCCAGCAGCCAAGGGATTCGGGACGGGGAGTATTCACCCCTCCACTTT
NA many TRBJ1-5 TRBV2 CASSRVTQPQHF TGTGCCAGCTCCAGGGTAACCCAGCCCCAGCATTTT
TRBD1 few TRBJ1-2 TRBV11-2 CASSSDRGSSYTF TGTGCCAGCAGCTCCGACAGGGGGTCAAGCTACACCTTC
TRBD1 few TRBJ2-7 TRBV7-2 CASSSPDREFSYEQYF TGTGCCAGCAGCTCCCCGGACAGGGAATTTTCCTACGAGCAGTACTTC